The next 17 T cell receptor beta chains were all read from a single sample in a study of blood T cell repertoires in COVID-19. Sequencing was performed with immunoSEQ multiplex PCR; in TCRdb, only in-frame clones are kept and a portion is missing. The sample shows about 180,000 clones, approximately 86% of them seen only once. Sequences were obtained from peripheral blood. The source of these receptors is a man aged 45-60 years with active or convalescent COVID-19.

This chain connects TRBV5-1 to TRBJ1-5; a possible D gene is TRBD1 (5 bases). Trimming left V 4 bases short and J 0 bases short, with 11 bases between. The CDR3 has 15 amino acids. The germline V gene has CDR1 SGHRS and CDR2 YFSETQ. The CDR3 coding sequence is TGCGCCAGCAGCCCGGGACTTAATAGCAATCAGCCCCAGCATTTT. Its translation is CASSPGLNSNQPQHF.

V is TRBV18 and J is TRBJ1-6; D remains ambiguous. The V end was cut by 2 bases, the J end by 5 bases, with 7 bases between. The CDR3 consists of 14 residues. CDR1 is KGHSH and CDR2 is LQKENI in the germline V gene. Written as DNA, the CDR3 is TGTGCCAGCTCACCAGCCACGGATAATTCACCCCTCCACTTT. Protein product: CASSPATDNSPLHF.

Comments on this clone: At the DNA level, this CDR3 is encoded by other sequences in the same sample as well. This chain links TRBV18 with TRBJ1-1; D uncertain. Trimming removed 3 bases at V and 1 base at J, with 3 bases between. In germline, CDR1 is KGHSH, CDR2 LQKENI. The length of the CDR3 is 12 residues. CDR3 protein: CASSPQNTEAFF. As DNA, the CDR3 is TGTGCCAGCTCACCTCAGAACACTGAAGCTTTCTTT.

The genes are TRBV6-5 and TRBJ1-6; 8 bases agree with TRBD1. Germline CDR1 MNHEY, CDR2 SVGAGI. J gave up 6 bases and V 6 bases, and 7 bases lay outside the gene matches. This CDR3 comprises 15 residues. The CDR3 loop reads CASRTGTGGNSPLHF. The DNA for the CDR3 is TGTGCCAGCAGAACCGGGACAGGTGGTAATTCACCCCTCCACTTT.

The genes are TRBV19 and TRBJ2-2; the D gene is possibly TRBD1 (6 bases). V was shortened by 4 bases and J by 4 bases, with 16 bases between the two germline ends. The CDR3 sequence is 16 residues long. From germline, CDR1 is LNHDA and CDR2 SQIVND (reference sequence). The CDR3 region is CASSRRPGAGTGELFF. The CDR3 DNA sequence: TGTGCCAGTAGTAGACGACCAGGGGCTGGCACCGGGGAGCTGTTTTTT.

Written as DNA, the CDR3 is TGTGCCAGCAGGACTAGGGACAGTATGAACACTGAAGCTTTCTTT. Its translation is CASRTRDSMNTEAFF. This chain links TRBV6-5 with TRBJ1-1, with TRBD1 matching 7 bases. The CDR3 extends over 15 amino acids. Germline CDR1 and CDR2: MNHEY and SVGAGI. V shed 6 bases, J shed 0 bases, and the junction held 7 bases outside the gene matches.

The sample holds a few counts of this clone. V and J are TRBV4-1 and TRBJ2-1, with 8 bases aligning to TRBD2. The CDR3 extends over 16 amino acids. In germline, CDR1 is MGHRA, CDR2 YSYEKL. V was clipped by 4 bases and J by 0 bases; unmatched bases: 5. The CDR3 loop reads CASSPRGGNSYNEQFF. CDR3 DNA sequence: TGCGCCAGCAGCCCCCGCGGGGGGAACTCCTACAATGAGCAGTTCTTC.

This sequence joins TRBV4-1 and TRBJ1-5, with D uncertain. There are 15 residues in the CDR3. Germline CDR1 reads MGHRA; CDR2 reads YSYEKL. Trimming shortened V by 1 base and J by 4 bases, and 11 bases separated the two germline ends. The CDR3 nucleotides are TGCGCCAGCAGCCAAGGTGGCAGCGCTAATCAGCCCCAGCATTTT. Protein: CASSQGGSANQPQHF.

The rearrangement joins TRBV6-5 to TRBJ1-4, with 7 bases identical to TRBD1. Trimming at V came to 6 bases and at J to 8 bases, leaving 6 bases not matched to a gene. The germline V gene encodes CDR1 MNHEY and CDR2 SVGAGI. The CDR3 covers 13 residues. The CDR3 DNA reads as TGTGCCAGCAGGACGGGACAGAGAGAAAAACTGTTTTTT. This encodes CASRTGQREKLFF.

To note about this clone: This specimen includes other DNA sequences encoding the same CDR3. This chain links TRBV6-5 with TRBJ1-5, with D perhaps TRBD1 (6 bases). This CDR3 is 15 amino acids long. V dropped 5 bases and J dropped 0 bases, with 11 bases sitting between them. Looked up from germline, CDR1 is MNHEY and CDR2 is SVGAGI. DNA for the CDR3: TGTGCCAGCAGTCGGACAGCCTATAGCAATCAGCCCCAGCATTTT. Protein: CASSRTAYSNQPQHF.

This clone was recorded only once. The rearrangement joins TRBV21-1 to TRBJ1-2; the table's D call of TRBD1 was not tested on the DNA. TRBV21-1 is reported as a pseudogene. The CDR3 sequence is 13 residues long. As DNA, the CDR3 is TGTGCCAGCACCTTGACAGGGAGACACGGCTACACCTTC. Translated: CASTLTGRHGYTF.

This clone was found a few times. The chain recombines TRBV6-5 with TRBJ2-3; the match to TRBD2 covers 9 bases. With 6 bases clipped from V and 2 bases from J, the junction kept 6 bases outside the gene matches. The V gene's germline CDR1 is MNHEY and CDR2 SVGAGI. CDR3 length: 15 residues. CDR3 coding DNA: TGTGCCAGCAGACTAAGACTAGCGGTCACAGATACGCAGTATTTT. Encoded protein: CASRLRLAVTDTQYF.

This sequence joins TRBV5-8 and TRBJ1-6; D not certain. There are 15 residues in the CDR3. Germline CDR1 is SGHTS and CDR2 is YDEGEE. V lost 3 bases and J 0 bases, leaving 7 bases between the germline ends. CDR3 sequence: CASSSLLSYNSPLHF. CDR3 sequence (DNA): TGTGCCAGCAGCTCACTGCTCTCCTATAATTCACCCCTCCACTTT.

The rearrangement joins TRBV19 to TRBJ1-1; no reliable D call. The CDR3 totals 14 residues. V was trimmed by 5 bases and J by 7 bases, leaving 17 bases between them. CDR1 LNHDA and CDR2 SQIVND come from the germline V gene (reference sequence). CDR3 amino acids: CASSFRHPVGEAFF. Written as DNA, the CDR3 is TGTGCCAGTAGTTTTAGACACCCCGTGGGTGAAGCTTTCTTT.

The J gene is TRBJ2-7, the V gene TRBV30; TRBD1 aligns across 11 bases. CDR1 GTSNPN and CDR2 SVGIG come from the germline V gene (reference sequence). Unmatched junction bases numbered 5, after V lost 4 bases and J lost 3 bases. The CDR3 covers 14 residues. CDR3 sequence reads: CAWTTGTGGYEQYF. CDR3 nucleotides: TGTGCCTGGACCACCGGGACAGGGGGCTACGAGCAGTACTTC.

This clone has a single count. V gene TRBV19 combines with J gene TRBJ1-2, with D perhaps TRBD1 (6 bases). This CDR3 is 14 amino acids long. Germline loops: CDR1 LNHDA, CDR2 SQIVND (reference sequence). Trimming removed 5 bases at V and 4 bases at J, with 14 bases between. The CDR3 nucleotides read TGTGCCAGTAGTCGCGGGGGGCCGGGCTATGGCTACACCTTC. It is translated as CASSRGGPGYGYTF.

The chain combines TRBV4-3 with TRBJ1-6; D is undetermined. The germline V gene encodes CDR1 LGHNA and CDR2 YSLEER. V shed 1 base and J shed 0 bases, with 4 bases lying between them. The CDR3 is 15 amino acids. The CDR3 DNA reads as TGCGCCAGCAGCCAAGCTAGCTCCTATAATTCACCCCTCCACTTT. Protein product: CASSQASSYNSPLHF.